Described below is a single T cell receptor beta chain sequence and its context. Its matching antigen is unknown. The length of the CDR3 is 14 residues. CDR1 MGHRA and CDR2 YSYEKL come from the germline V gene. Trimming cost V 6 bases and J 4 bases, with 10 bases left between them. The data are from a study of cytomegalovirus exposure and HLA in healthy donors. General study results and limits: Cytomegalovirus-associated TCR beta chains were listed, numbering 150 to 200. Later analysis reportedly placed an Asian-associated ancestry cluster below the roughly 700-donor mean in N-insertions.

The PCR used 60 Vbeta and 13 Jbeta primers. Clones were read by immunoSEQ multiplex PCR, and TCRdb kept only the in-frame ones, dropping some. The sample lists roughly 190,000 clones; around 83% were seen once. The source of this sequence is a woman between 45 and 65 years old in good health and CMV-seropositive. V and J are TRBV4-1 and TRBJ1-6, with TRBD1 as a possible D gene (6 bases). Sample: PBMCs. The CDR3 DNA is TGCGCCAGCAGGTCAGGGGATTATAATTCACCCCTCCACTTT. Amino acid sequence: CASRSGDYNSPLHF.